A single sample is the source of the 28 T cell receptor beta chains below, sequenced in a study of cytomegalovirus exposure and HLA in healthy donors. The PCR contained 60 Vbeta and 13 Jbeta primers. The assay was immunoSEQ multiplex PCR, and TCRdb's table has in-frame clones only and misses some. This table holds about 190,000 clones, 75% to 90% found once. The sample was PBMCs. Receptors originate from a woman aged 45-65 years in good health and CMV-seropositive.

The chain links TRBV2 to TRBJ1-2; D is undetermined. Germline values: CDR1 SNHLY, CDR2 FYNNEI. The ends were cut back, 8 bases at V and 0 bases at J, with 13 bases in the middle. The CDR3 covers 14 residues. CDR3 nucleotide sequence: TGTGCCAGCCAATTGGGAGGGTCTAACTATGGCTACACCTTC. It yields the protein CASQLGGSNYGYTF. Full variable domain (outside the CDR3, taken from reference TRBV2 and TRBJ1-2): EPEVTQTPSHQVTQMGQEVILRCVPISNHLYFYWYRQILGQKVEFLVSFYNNEISEKSEIFDDQFSVERPDGSNFTLKIRSTKLEDSAMYFCASQLGGSNYGYTFGSGTRLTVV.

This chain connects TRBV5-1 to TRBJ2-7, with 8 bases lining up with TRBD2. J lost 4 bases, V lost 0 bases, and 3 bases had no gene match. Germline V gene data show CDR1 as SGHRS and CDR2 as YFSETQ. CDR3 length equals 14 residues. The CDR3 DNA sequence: TGCGCCAGCAGCTTGGGACTAGCGAGTTACGAGCAGTACTTC. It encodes CASSLGLASYEQYF.

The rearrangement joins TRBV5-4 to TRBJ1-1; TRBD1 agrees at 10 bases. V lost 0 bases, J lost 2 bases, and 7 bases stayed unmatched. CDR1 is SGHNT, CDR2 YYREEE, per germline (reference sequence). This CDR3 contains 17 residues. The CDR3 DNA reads TGTGCCAGCAGCTTGGTTTTTCGGACAGGGGGTAACACTGAAGCTTTCTTT. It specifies CASSLVFRTGGNTEAFF.

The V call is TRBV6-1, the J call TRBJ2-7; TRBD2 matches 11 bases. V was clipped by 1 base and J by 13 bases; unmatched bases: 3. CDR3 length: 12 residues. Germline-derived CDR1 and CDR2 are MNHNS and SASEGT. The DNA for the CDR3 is TGTGCCAGCAGTGAAGTTGGGACTAGCGGATACTTC. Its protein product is CASSEVGTSGYF.

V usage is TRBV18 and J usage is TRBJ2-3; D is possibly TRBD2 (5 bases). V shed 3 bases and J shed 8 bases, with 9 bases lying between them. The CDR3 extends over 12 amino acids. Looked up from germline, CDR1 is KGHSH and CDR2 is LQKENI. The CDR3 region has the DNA TGTGCCAGCTCACCCCTCCGGGGTACGCAGTATTTT. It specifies CASSPLRGTQYF. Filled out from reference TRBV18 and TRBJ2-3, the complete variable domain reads NAGVMQNPRHLVRRRGQEARLRCSPMKGHSHVYWYRQLPEEGLKFMVYLQKENIIDESGMPKERFSAEFPKEGPSILRIQQVVRGDSAAYFCASSPLRGTQYFGPGTRLTVL.

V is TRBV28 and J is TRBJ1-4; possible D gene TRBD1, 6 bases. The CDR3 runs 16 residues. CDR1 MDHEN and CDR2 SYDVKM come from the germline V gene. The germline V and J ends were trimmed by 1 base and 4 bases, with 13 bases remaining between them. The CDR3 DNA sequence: TGTGCCAGCAGTTTATTTCCCCAGGGGATTAATGAAAAACTGTTTTTT. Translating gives CASSLFPQGINEKLFF.

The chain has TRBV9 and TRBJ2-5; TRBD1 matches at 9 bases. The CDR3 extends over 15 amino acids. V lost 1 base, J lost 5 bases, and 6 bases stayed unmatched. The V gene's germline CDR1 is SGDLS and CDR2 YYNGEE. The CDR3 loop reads CASSVTTGGYETQYF. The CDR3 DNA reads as TGTGCCAGCAGCGTAACGACAGGGGGTTATGAGACCCAGTACTTC.

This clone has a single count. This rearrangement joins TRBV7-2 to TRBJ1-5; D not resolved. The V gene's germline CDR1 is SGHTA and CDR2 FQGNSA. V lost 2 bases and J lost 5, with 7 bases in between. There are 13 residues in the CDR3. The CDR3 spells CASSLLGYQPQHF. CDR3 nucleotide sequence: TGTGCCAGCAGCTTACTGGGCTATCAGCCCCAGCATTTT.

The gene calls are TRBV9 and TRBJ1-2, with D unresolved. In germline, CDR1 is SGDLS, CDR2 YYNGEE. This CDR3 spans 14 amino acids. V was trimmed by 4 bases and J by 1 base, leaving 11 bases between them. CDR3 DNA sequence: TGTGCCAGCAGCCCTTACTTACTTAACTATGGCTACACCTTC. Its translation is CASSPYLLNYGYTF.

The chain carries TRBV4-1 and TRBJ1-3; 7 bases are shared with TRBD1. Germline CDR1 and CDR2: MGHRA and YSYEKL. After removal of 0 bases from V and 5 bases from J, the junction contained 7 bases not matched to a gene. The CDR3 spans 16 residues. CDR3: CASSQDQTGQRNTIYF. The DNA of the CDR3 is TGCGCCAGCAGCCAAGATCAAACGGGACAGCGAAACACCATATATTTT.

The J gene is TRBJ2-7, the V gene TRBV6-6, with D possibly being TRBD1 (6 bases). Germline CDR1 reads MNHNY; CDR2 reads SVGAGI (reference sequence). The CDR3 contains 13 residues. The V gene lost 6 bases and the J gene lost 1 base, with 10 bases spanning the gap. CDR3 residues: CASRFTGSYEQYF. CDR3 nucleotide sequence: TGTGCCAGCAGATTTACAGGGTCCTACGAGCAGTACTTC.

The CDR3 DNA is TGTGCCAGCAGCCTGGGACACACCCTATTGGGCACCGGGGAGCTGTTTTTT. Translated: CASSLGHTLLGTGELFF. This chain connects TRBV27 to TRBJ2-2, with D maybe TRBD1 (6 bases). From germline, CDR1 is MNHEY and CDR2 SMNVEV (reference sequence). The CDR3 runs 17 residues. V lost 6 bases to trimming and J lost 4 bases, with 21 bases between them.

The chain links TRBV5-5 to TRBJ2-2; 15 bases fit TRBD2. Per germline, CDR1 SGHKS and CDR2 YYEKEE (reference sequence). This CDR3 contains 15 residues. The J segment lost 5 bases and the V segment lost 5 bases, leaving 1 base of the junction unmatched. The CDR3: CASRGTSGGTGELFF. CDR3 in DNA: TGTGCCAGCAGGGGGACTAGCGGGGGGACCGGGGAGCTGTTTTTT.

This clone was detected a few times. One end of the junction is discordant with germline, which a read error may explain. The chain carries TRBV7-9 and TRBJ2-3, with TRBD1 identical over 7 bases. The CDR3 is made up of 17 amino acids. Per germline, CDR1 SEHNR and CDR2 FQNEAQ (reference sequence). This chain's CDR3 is CSSSLLTGTGGTDTQYF. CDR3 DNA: TGTTCCAGCAGCTTATTAACGGGAACAGGGGGCACAGATACGCAGTATTTT.

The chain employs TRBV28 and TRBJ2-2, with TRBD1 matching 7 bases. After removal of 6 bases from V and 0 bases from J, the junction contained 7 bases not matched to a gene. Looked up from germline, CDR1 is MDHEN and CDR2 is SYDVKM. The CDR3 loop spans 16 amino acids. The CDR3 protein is CASRATGETNTGELFF. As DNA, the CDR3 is TGTGCCAGCAGGGCTACAGGGGAGACGAACACCGGGGAGCTGTTTTTT.

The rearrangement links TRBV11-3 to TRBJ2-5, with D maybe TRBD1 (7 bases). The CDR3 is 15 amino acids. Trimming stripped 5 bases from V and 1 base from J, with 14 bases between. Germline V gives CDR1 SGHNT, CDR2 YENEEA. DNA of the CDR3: TGTGCCAGCAGCCTCCGACAGGGAGGCCAAGAGACCCAGTACTTC. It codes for CASSLRQGGQETQYF. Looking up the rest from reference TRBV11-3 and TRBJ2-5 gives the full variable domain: EAGVVQSPRYKIIEKKQPVAFWCNPISGHNTLYWYLQNLGQGPELLIRYENEEAVDDSQLPKDRFSAERLKGVDSTLKIQPAELGDSAVYLCASSLRQGGQETQYFGPGTRLLVL.

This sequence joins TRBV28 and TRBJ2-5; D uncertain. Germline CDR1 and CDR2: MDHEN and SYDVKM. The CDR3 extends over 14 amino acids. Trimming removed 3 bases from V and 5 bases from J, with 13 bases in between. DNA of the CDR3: TGTGCCAGCAGTTTTAGAGGTGGATGGGAGACCCAGTACTTC. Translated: CASSFRGGWETQYF.

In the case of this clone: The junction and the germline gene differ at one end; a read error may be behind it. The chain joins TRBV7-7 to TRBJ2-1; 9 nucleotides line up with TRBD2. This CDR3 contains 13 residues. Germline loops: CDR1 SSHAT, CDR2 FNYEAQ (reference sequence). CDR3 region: CASSLEAGGAQFF. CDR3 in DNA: TGTGCTAGCAGCTTAGAGGCGGGGGGGGCCCAGTTCTTC.

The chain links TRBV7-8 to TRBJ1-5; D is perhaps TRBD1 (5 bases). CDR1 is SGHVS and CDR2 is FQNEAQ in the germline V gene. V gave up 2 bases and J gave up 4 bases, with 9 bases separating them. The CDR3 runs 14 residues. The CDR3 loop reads CASSLRRGNQPQHF. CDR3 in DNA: TGTGCCAGCAGCTTACGGAGGGGTAATCAGCCCCAGCATTTT.

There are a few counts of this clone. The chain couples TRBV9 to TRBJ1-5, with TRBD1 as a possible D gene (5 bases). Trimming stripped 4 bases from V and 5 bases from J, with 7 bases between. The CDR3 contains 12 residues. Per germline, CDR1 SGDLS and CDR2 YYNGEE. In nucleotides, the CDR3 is TGTGCCAGCAGCTCAGGGTATCAGCCCCAGCATTTT. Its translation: CASSSGYQPQHF.

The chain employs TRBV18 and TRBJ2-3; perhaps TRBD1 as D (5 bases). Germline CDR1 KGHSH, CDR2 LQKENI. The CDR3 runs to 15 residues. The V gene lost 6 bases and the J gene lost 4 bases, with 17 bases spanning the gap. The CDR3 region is CASSLRTTPPDTQYF. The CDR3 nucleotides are TGTGCCAGCTCCCTCCGGACAACACCGCCAGATACGCAGTATTTT.

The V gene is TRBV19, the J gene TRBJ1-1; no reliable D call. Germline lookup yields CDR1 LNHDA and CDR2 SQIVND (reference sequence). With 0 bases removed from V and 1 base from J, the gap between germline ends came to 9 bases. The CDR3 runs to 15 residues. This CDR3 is CASSIDARSNTEAFF. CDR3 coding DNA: TGTGCCAGTAGTATAGATGCGCGATCGAACACTGAAGCTTTCTTT.

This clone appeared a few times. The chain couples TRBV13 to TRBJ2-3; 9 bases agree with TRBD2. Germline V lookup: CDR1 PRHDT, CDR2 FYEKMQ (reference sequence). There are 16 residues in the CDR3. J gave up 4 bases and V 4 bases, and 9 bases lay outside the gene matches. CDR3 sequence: CASSSSRAGGPDTQYF. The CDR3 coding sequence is TGTGCCAGCAGCTCTTCTCGGGCGGGGGGGCCAGATACGCAGTATTTT.

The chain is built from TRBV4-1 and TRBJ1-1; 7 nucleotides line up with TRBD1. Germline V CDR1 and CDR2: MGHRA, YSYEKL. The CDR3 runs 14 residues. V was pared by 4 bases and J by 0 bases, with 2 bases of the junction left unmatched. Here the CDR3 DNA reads TGCGCCAGCAGCCGACAGGGTTTGAACACTGAAGCTTTCTTT. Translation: CASSRQGLNTEAFF.

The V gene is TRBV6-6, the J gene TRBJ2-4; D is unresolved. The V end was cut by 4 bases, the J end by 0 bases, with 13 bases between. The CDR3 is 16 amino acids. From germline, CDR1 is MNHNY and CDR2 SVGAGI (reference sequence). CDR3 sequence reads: CASSSPERQAKNIQYF. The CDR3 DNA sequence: TGTGCCAGCAGTTCCCCCGAGAGGCAAGCCAAAAACATTCAGTACTTC.

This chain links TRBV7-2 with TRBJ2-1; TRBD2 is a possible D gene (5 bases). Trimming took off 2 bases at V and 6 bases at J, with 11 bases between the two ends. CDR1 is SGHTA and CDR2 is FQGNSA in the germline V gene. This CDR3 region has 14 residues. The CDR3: CASSLYDAGNEQFF. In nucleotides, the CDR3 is TGTGCCAGCAGCTTATACGATGCGGGCAATGAGCAGTTCTTC.

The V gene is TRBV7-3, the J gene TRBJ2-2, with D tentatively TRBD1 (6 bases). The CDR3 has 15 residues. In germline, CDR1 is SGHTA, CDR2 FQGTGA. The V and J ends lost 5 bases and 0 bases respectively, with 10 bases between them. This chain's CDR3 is CASSRNRANTGELFF. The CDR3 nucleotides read TGTGCCAGCAGCCGGAACAGGGCGAACACCGGGGAGCTGTTTTTT. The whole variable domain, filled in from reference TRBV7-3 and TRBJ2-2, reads GAGVSQTPSNKVTEKGKYVELRCDPISGHTALYWYRQSLGQGPEFLIYFQGTGAADDSGLPNDRFFAVRPEGSVSTLKIQRTERGDSAVYLCASSRNRANTGELFFGEGSRLTVL.

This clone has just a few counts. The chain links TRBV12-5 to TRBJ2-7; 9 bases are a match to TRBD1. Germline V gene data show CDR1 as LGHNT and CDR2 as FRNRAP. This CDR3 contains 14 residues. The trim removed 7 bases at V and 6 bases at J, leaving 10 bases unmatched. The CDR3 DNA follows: TGTGCTAGTGCCTTGGGACAGGGTGAGTCCGAGCAGTACTTC. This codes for CASALGQGESEQYF.